This T cell receptor (beta chain) comes out of a study of control samples from healthy donors and cancer patients. Profiled with immunoSEQ multiplex PCR; TCRdb holds only in-frame clones, not every one. Of about 150,000 clones listed, 85% to 95% were seen once; the top ten hold over 1.3%. The CDR3 is 14 amino acids. Germline-derived CDR1 and CDR2 are MGHDK and SYGVNS. Trimming removed 7 bases from V and 5 bases from J; junction bases left unmatched: 3. The sequence derives from a woman aged 18-35 years in good health. Material for sequencing was blood. This chain links TRBV25-1 with TRBJ2-2; TRBD2 agrees at 11 bases. The CDR3 coding sequence is TGTGCCAGCACAACTAGCGGGAGTACCGGGGAGCTGTTTTTT. It is translated as CASTTSGSTGELFF.